The sequence of this TCR beta chain was determined in a study of PD-1 blockade in mismatch repair-deficient tumors. For the study at large: Enrolled about 2013-2016, patients had progressing, pretreated mismatch repair-deficient cancers of 12 types.

Generated by immunoSEQ multiplex PCR, the TCRdb table keeps only in-frame clones and is missing some. Of approximately 50,000 clones in the sample, roughly 80% are singletons; the top ten hold 3.3%. All patients were mismatch repair deficient, assessed by either PCR or immunohistochemistry. CDR3 length: 16 amino acids. Trimming removed 2 bases at V and 0 bases at J, with 15 bases between. CDR1 and CDR2 from the germline V gene are SQVTM and ANQGSEA. The source material was peripheral blood, sampled 4 weeks after starting pembrolizumab. The receptor was isolated from an adult with mismatch repair-deficient cancer. The gene calls are TRBV29-1 and TRBJ2-3; the D is unclear. CDR3 coding DNA: TGCAGCGTTGAACCGTTTGTGAGTTCTAGCACAGATACGCAGTATTTT. This gives the protein CSVEPFVSSSTDTQYF.